These T cell receptor beta chains were read from a single sample in a study of blood T cell repertoires in COVID-19. Some clones are missing from TCRdb's copy, which holds only in-frame ones; the method was immunoSEQ multiplex PCR. The sample has 150,000 to 200,000 clones, 86% seen once; the top ten hold 2.5% to 4%. The material sequenced was peripheral blood. The receptors here all came from a man between 70 and 80 years old with acute or convalescent COVID-19. CDR3s include the opening cysteine and the closing phenylalanine or tryptophan. The D gene is left open where the match is weak. The size of a clone is reported for some rows only, either as once, few or many, or as a class for expanded clones.

j_gene	d_gene	abundance	v_gene	CDR3aa	CDR3nt
TRBJ2-2	TRBD2	.	TRBV6-4	CASSTSGGLDTGELFF	TGTGCCAGCAGTACCTCGGGAGGTCTCGACACCGGGGAGCTGTTTTTT
TRBJ1-6	TRBD1	.	TRBV5-4	CASSLYGTGGSPLHF	TGTGCCAGCAGCTTGTACGGGACAGGGGGTTCACCCCTCCACTTT
TRBJ2-1	.	.	TRBV5-4	CASSQGGGTYNEQFF	TGTGCCAGCAGCCAGGGGGGCGGGACCTACAATGAGCAGTTCTTC
TRBJ2-3	.	.	TRBV5-1	CASSLARADSTDTQYF	TGCGCCAGCAGCTTGGCCAGGGCAGATAGCACAGATACGCAGTATTTT
TRBJ2-5	TRBD2	.	TRBV11-2	CASSQGASGGYQETQYF	TGTGCCAGCAGCCAGGGGGCTAGCGGGGGGTACCAAGAGACCCAGTACTTC
TRBJ2-4	TRBD2	.	TRBV19	CASSISGGAAIQYF	TGTGCCAGTAGTATTAGCGGGGGGGCGGCCATTCAGTACTTC
TRBJ2-7	.	.	TRBV5-1	CASSLAADEQYF	TGCGCCAGCAGCTTGGCCGCGGACGAGCAGTACTTC
TRBJ2-1	.	.	TRBV21-1	CASSTSSAPNPYNEQFF	TGTGCCAGCAGCACTTCTAGCGCCCCCAATCCCTACAATGAGCAGTTCTTC
TRBJ1-6	TRBD1	.	TRBV11-3	CASSATLTGGRSYNSPLHF	TGTGCCAGCAGCGCCACACTAACAGGGGGACGGTCCTATAATTCACCCCTCCACTTT
TRBJ2-3	TRBD1	.	TRBV3-1/TRBV3-2	CASSSRTGRTDTQYF	TGTGCCAGCAGCTCCAGGACAGGGAGGACAGATACGCAGTATTTT
TRBJ2-7	.	.	TRBV7-2	CASSLMKEWEQYF	TGTGCCAGCAGCTTAATGAAGGAGTGGGAGCAGTACTTC
TRBJ1-3	.	.	TRBV5-4	CASSPRGRRNTIYF	TGTGCCAGCAGCCCCAGGGGTCGAAGAAACACCATATATTTT
TRBJ1-2	.	.	TRBV5-1	CASSYEPVGGGYTF	TGCGCCAGCAGCTACGAACCGGTTGGAGGTGGCTACACCTTC
TRBJ2-7	.	.	TRBV28	CASSLLSYEQYF	TGTGCCAGCAGCCTACTCTCCTACGAGCAGTACTTC
TRBJ1-2	.	.	TRBV9	CASSVDRRQDGYTF	TGTGCCAGCAGCGTAGATAGGAGACAGGATGGCTACACCTTC
TRBJ1-2	.	.	TRBV21-1	CASNGGRNYGYTF	TGTGCCAGCAACGGGGGGCGCAACTATGGCTACACCTTC
TRBJ1-4	.	few	TRBV7-9	CASSPRGSTNEKLFF	TGTGCCAGCAGCCCCCGGGGTTCAACTAATGAAAAACTGTTTTTT
TRBJ2-3	.	.	TRBV3-1/TRBV3-2	CASSQDRRGTQYF	TGTGCCAGCAGCCAAGATAGAAGGGGGACGCAGTATTTT
TRBJ1-2	.	.	TRBV28	CASSFGGPRGYGYTF	TGTGCCAGCAGTTTCGGGGGACCACGAGGCTATGGCTACACCTTC
TRBJ1-6	TRBD1	few	TRBV5-4	CASSSDRAGSPLHF	TGTGCCAGCAGCTCCGACAGGGCAGGATCACCCCTCCACTTT
TRBJ2-5	TRBD1	.	TRBV2	CASSPTGTVQETQYF	TGTGCCAGCAGCCCGACCGGGACAGTTCAAGAGACCCAGTACTTC
TRBJ2-6	TRBD2	.	TRBV2	CASSDLLTSGETSGANVLTF	TGTGCCAGCAGTGACCTACTGACTAGCGGGGAAACCTCTGGGGCCAACGTCCTGACTTTC